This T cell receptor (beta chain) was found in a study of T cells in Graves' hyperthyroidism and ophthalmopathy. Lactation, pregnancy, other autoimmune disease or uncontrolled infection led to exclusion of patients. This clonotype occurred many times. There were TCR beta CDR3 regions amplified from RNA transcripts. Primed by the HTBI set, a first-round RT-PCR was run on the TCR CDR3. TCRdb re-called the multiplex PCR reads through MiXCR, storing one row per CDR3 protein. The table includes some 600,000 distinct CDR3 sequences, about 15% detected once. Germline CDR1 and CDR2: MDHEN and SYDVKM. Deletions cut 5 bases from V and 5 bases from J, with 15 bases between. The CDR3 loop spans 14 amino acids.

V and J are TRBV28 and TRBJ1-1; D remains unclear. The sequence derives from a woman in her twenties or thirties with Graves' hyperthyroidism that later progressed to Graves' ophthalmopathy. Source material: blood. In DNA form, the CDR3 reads TGTGCCAGCAGTCCCCCCTCATTACTTACTGAAGCTTTCTTT. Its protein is CASSPPSLLTEAFF.